This TCR beta chain comes out of a study of regulatory T cells in long-lasting Graves disease. In building TCR beta libraries, iRepertoire HTBI primers were used together with Arm-PCR of CDR3 regions. TCRdb ran MiXCR on the multiplex PCR reads and lists one entry per CDR3 protein. The table lists roughly 500,000 distinct CDR3 sequences, less than 15% of them singletons. At least ten counts were recorded for this clonotype. Time point specified: newly diagnosed GD, antithyroid drugs for less than 3 months. RNA extracted from PBMCs served as the sequencing template. Deletions cut 4 bases from V and 7 bases from J, with 17 bases between. Germline CDR1 and CDR2: MNHEY and SVGAGI. The CDR3 loop spans 14 amino acids. These data were also reused for a study on T cells in Graves' hyperthyroidism and ophthalmopathy.

This receptor was taken from a man under 40 with Graves disease. This chain joins TRBV6-5 and TRBJ2-7; a weak D match, TRBD2 (6 bases). The specimen was peripheral blood mononuclear cells (PBMCs), collected at new diagnosis, from a patient treated with antithyroid drugs. CDR3 loop: CASSSVAAAWEQYF. CDR3 coding DNA: TGTGCCAGCAGTTCCGTAGCGGCCGCTTGGGAGCAGTACTTC.